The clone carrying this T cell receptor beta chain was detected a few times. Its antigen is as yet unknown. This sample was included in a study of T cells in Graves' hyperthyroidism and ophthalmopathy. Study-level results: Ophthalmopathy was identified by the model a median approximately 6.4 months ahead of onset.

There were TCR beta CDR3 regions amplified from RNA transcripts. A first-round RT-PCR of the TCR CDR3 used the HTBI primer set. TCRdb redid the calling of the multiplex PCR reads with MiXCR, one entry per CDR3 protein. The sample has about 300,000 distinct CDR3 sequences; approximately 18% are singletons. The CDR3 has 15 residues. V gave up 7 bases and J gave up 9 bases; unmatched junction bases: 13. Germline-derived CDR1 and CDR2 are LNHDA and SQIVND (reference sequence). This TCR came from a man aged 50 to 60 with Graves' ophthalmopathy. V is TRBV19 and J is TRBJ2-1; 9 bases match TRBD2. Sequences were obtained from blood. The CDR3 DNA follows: TGTGCCAGTACCCCTTTCGTAGCGGGAGCCTCTGAGCAGTTCTTC. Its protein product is CASTPFVAGASEQFF.